This T cell receptor beta chain was identified in a study of blood T cells in healthy people across ages (dated by TCRdb to about 2015). About the full investigation: In model experiments, roughly one uniquely barcoded TCR beta cDNA molecule per two T cells was captured by template switching. The study measured age-related changes in TCR beta repertoire diversity using deep sequencing normalized with unique cDNA molecular identifiers. Donors were grouped into four age groups: young (average about 15 years), middle-aged (about 40), aged (roughly 62) and long-lived (about 90). To avoid experimental bias, donors of different ages were distributed randomly across sequencing lanes. Using the same blood draw, the study looked at two additional independent replicas of 1 million unique cDNA reads for two donors, one aged 18 to 30 and the other aged 80 or older. General study outcomes and caveats: The CMV infection status of donors was not known, potentially confounding age-related changes in expanded clonotypes. As age increased, observed TCR beta diversity per million T cells dropped in a roughly linear way, and a significant reduction was already evident by age about 36. Total diversity estimates from one million sequenced T cells were considered lower bounds and underestimates. There was a strong correlation between observed TCR beta diversity and the percentage of naive T cells measured by flow cytometry. Since profiling was done on bulk unsorted PBMCs, naive and antigen-experienced compartments could not be conclusively compared. Compared with the aged group, more naive CD4+ T cells, fewer expanded clones and increased TCR diversity were shown by the long-lived group, suggesting age selection.

Systemically healthy Caucasian individuals from Russia, approximately 39 in total and aged about 6 to 100 years, were included as donors. Each donor gave 8.5 to 10 milliliters of peripheral blood, collected into EDTA-treated Vacutainer tubes. PBMCs were isolated by Ficoll-Paque density-gradient centrifugation, with at least 6.5 million obtained per sample. Total RNA was extracted from PBMCs with Trizol reagent, with at least 5 micrograms obtained per sample. For every donor, flow cytometry on a PBMC aliquot measured the percentage of naive CD45RAhigh/CD27high T cells. Library prep was done by 5' RACE. Reads for this sample came from an Illumina HiSeq 2500. A second PCR of roughly 7 to 11 cycles was performed with a sample-barcoded 5' primer and a J-beta primer mix. A template-switch 5' adaptor carrying 12 random nucleotides introduced a unique molecular identifier onto each TCR beta cDNA molecule. Each sample yielded at least 2.5 million CDR3-containing paired-end reads. First-strand cDNA synthesis was performed from all RNA using the Mint cDNA synthesis kit, with priming by a TRBC-specific oligonucleotide. Following uracil-DNA glycosylase treatment, a first 18-cycle PCR with universal primers M1SS and BC2_uni_R was performed on all cDNA. The study's own analysis went as follows. For normalization, 1 million high-quality reads were randomly selected from each sample, with every read carrying a distinct molecular identifier. Reads with shared molecular identifiers were discarded instead of being binned into consensus sequences. MiTCR, run with a Q25 quality threshold and the strictest error-elimination algorithm, handled CDR3 identification, clonotype clustering and error correction. Lower-bound total TCR beta diversity was estimated with a nonparametric unseen species model using Euler transformation. TCRdb passed the public sequencing reads through fastp at Q25 and MiXCR, retaining productive beta sequences. Each CDR3 protein appears once, grouped with its most common genes and DNA. These V and J calls originate from TCRdb's pipeline instead of the authors' own analysis. Within this sample are nearly 800,000 distinct CDR3 sequences, with just over 55% of them counted one time only. Of the sample, approximately 24% is held by the ten largest clones.

This clonotype was detected only once. No antigen is known for it. The input lacks base qualities; no much larger clone sits a single base away. Trimming removed 7 bases from V and 0 bases from J; the gene matches leave 7 bases unexplained. The germline V gene gives CDR1 as KGHDR and CDR2 as SFDVKD. Reading from cysteine to phenylalanine, the CDR3 counts 15 amino acids. The DNA shown is the 45-base CDR3, in frame from base 1. This clonotype was obtained from a man between 40 and 49 years old in good health. Material: blood. Rearrangement joined TRBV24-1 to TRBJ1-1, with 7 junctional bases fitting TRBD1. The bases read TGTGCCACCAGCAAGACAGGGACAATGAACACTGAAGCTTTCTTT. The encoded protein is CATSKTGTMNTEAFF.